Given below is one T cell receptor beta chain in context. The specificity of this receptor is unknown. The input lacks base qualities; no much larger clone sits a single base away. Systemically healthy Caucasian individuals from Russia, around 39 in total and aged roughly 6 to 95 years, were included as donors. About 10 milliliters of peripheral blood were collected from each donor into EDTA-treated Vacutainer tubes. Ficoll-Paque density-gradient centrifugation was used to isolate PBMCs, with at least 6.5 million per sample. Total RNA was extracted from PBMCs with Trizol reagent, with at least 6 micrograms obtained per sample. For every donor, flow cytometry on a PBMC aliquot measured the percentage of naive CD45RAhigh/CD27high T cells. The library was built by means of 5' RACE. These reads were obtained on an Illumina HiSeq 2500. A second PCR of about 7 to 12 cycles was performed with a sample-barcoded 5' primer and a J-beta primer mix. A template-switch 5' adaptor carrying 12 random nucleotides introduced a unique molecular identifier onto each TCR beta cDNA molecule. Each sample yielded at least 2.5 million CDR3-containing paired-end reads. The Mint cDNA synthesis kit, primed by a TRBC-specific oligonucleotide, was used to synthesize first-strand cDNA from all RNA. Following uracil-DNA glycosylase treatment, a first 18-cycle PCR with universal primers M1SS and BC2_uni_R was performed on all cDNA. Regarding the original processing steps: For normalization, 1 million high-quality reads, each with a distinct molecular identifier, were randomly selected from each sample. Reads sharing molecular identifiers were discarded rather than binned into consensus sequences. MiTCR, set to a Q25 quality threshold and the strictest error-elimination algorithm, was used for CDR3 identification, clonotype clustering and error correction. Lower-bound total TCR beta diversity was estimated with a nonparametric unseen species model using Euler transformation. TCRdb handled the public reads itself, with Q25 trimming in fastp and clone calling in MiXCR, and kept productive beta chains. Each entry merges the rows of one CDR3 protein and shows their most common DNA and genes. The V and J calls and clone size come from TCRdb's table, not from the authors' own analysis. This sample lists 1.4 million to 1.5 million distinct CDR3 sequences; around two fifths were detected once. The ten largest make up 7% to 9% of the sample.

Trimming takes 1 base from V and 3 bases from J, and the germline ends sit 10 bases apart. The CDR3 measures 14 amino acids from cysteine to phenylalanine. Only the CDR3 part of the read is kept: 42 bases, read in frame from the first base. This specimen comes from a study of blood T cells in healthy people across ages (dated by TCRdb to the mid-2010s). With respect to the entire study: Template switching captured roughly one uniquely barcoded TCR beta cDNA molecule per two T cells in model experiments. Age-related changes in TCR beta repertoire diversity were measured in the study by deep sequencing normalized with unique cDNA molecular identifiers. Four age groups were formed from the donors: young (average roughly 15 years), middle-aged (less than 40), aged (about 62) and long-lived (more than 75). To avoid experimental bias, donors of different ages were spread randomly across the sequencing lanes. Two additional independent replicas of 1 million unique cDNA reads from the same blood draw were analyzed for two donors (one aged 18 to 30 and one aged 80 or older). Study-level results and caveats: Because the CMV infection status of the donors was unknown, age-related changes in expanded clonotypes may potentially have been confounded. Conclusive comparison of naive and antigen-experienced compartments was prevented by the profiling of bulk unsorted PBMCs. The percentage of naive T cells measured by flow cytometry correlated strongly with observed TCR beta diversity. As age increased, observed TCR beta diversity per million T cells dropped in a roughly linear way, and a significant reduction was already evident by age about 40. Estimates of total diversity based on one million sequenced T cells were regarded as lower bounds and as underestimates. Compared with the aged group, the long-lived group had more naive CD4+ T cells, fewer expanded clones and increased TCR diversity, a pattern suggesting age selection.

The specimen was blood. The clonotype was recovered from a woman younger than 30 in good health. The V gene is TRBV12-3 or TRBV12-4 and the J gene is TRBJ2-7; the best D guess is TRBD1, with 5 bases matching. The CDR3 corresponds to CASSLGDDSYEQYF. The DNA sequence is as follows: TGTGCCAGCAGTTTAGGCGATGACAGCTACGAGCAGTACTTC.